The rows below give T cell receptor beta chains drawn from one sample of a study of T cells in Graves' hyperthyroidism and ophthalmopathy. TCRdb ran MiXCR on the multiplex PCR reads and lists one entry per CDR3 protein. The sample records about 710,000 distinct CDR3 sequences, approximately 16% being singletons. The source material was blood. Source of these receptors: a man aged 18-30 years with Graves' hyperthyroidism. Both conserved end residues are part of each CDR3. Fields, in order: D gene, V gene, clone size, J gene, CDR3 DNA, CDR3 protein. The D gene is left open where the match is weak. Some rows have no size entry. The others give once, few or many, or a class for an expanded clone.

D: -
V: TRBV6-5
size: -
J: TRBJ2-7
DNA: TGTGCCAGCAGTTACCCTTCAGAAGCGGTTCCGTCCTACGAGCAGTACTTC
CDR3: CASSYPSEAVPSYEQYF

D: TRBD2
V: TRBV12-3/TRBV12-4
size: many
J: TRBJ2-1
DNA: TGTGCCAGCAGGAACGAAGCGGGATTCGATGAGCAGTTCTTC
CDR3: CASRNEAGFDEQFF

D: -
V: TRBV28
size: many
J: TRBJ2-1
DNA: TGTGCCAGCAGTTCCTCCCTGAAGTCCTACAATGAGCAGTTCTTC
CDR3: CASSSSLKSYNEQFF

D: -
V: TRBV20-1
size: -
J: TRBJ2-7
DNA: TGCAGTGCTGGCGGGACACTCTACGAGCAGTACTTC
CDR3: CSAGGTLYEQYF

D: TRBD1
V: TRBV18
size: -
J: TRBJ1-2
DNA: TGTGCCAGCTCACCAGGGGACAGGGCTAGTTCCTACACCTTC
CDR3: CASSPGDRASSYTF

D: TRBD2
V: TRBV11-2
size: many
J: TRBJ2-7
DNA: TGTGCCAGCAGCCCCACGGGGGGGTGGTACGAGCAGTACTTC
CDR3: CASSPTGGWYEQYF

D: TRBD1
V: TRBV29-1
size: -
J: TRBJ2-2
DNA: TGCAGCGCCCGCAAACTGGACAGGGAGCACACCGGGGAGCTGTTTTTT
CDR3: CSARKLDREHTGELFF

D: -
V: TRBV15
size: few
J: TRBJ2-2
DNA: TGTGCCACCAGCAGGTTGGGGGGAACGAACACCGGGGAGCTGTTTTTT
CDR3: CATSRLGGTNTGELFF

D: -
V: TRBV20-1
size: -
J: TRBJ1-2
DNA: TGCAGTGCTAGAACAATGGGCCGGGGATATGGCTACACCTTC
CDR3: CSARTMGRGYGYTF

D: -
V: TRBV5-8
size: many
J: TRBJ1-5
DNA: TGTGCCAGCAGCTTGGGCACCTCTAGCGATCAGCCCCAGCATTTT
CDR3: CASSLGTSSDQPQHF

D: -
V: TRBV20-1
size: few
J: TRBJ2-5
DNA: TGCAGTGCTAGTTTGGGGGGTCAAGAGACCCAGTACTTC
CDR3: CSASLGGQETQYF

D: TRBD2
V: TRBV20-1
size: -
J: TRBJ2-2
DNA: TGCAGTGCTAGGGCCACCGGGACTAGCGGGAGGGCCGGGACCGGGGAGCTGTTTTTT
CDR3: CSARATGTSGRAGTGELFF

D: TRBD1
V: TRBV29-1
size: -
J: TRBJ2-1
DNA: TGCAGCGTATCACGGGACAGCTCCTACAATGAGCAGTTCTTC
CDR3: CSVSRDSSYNEQFF

D: -
V: TRBV28
size: many
J: TRBJ2-3
DNA: TGTGCCACCCTGGGGGACCCATCCAGCACAGATACGCAGTATTTT
CDR3: CATLGDPSSTDTQYF

D: -
V: TRBV27
size: few
J: TRBJ2-7
DNA: TGTGCCAGCAGTTTGGCTATCGGAGGCGACGAGCAGTACTTC
CDR3: CASSLAIGGDEQYF

D: -
V: TRBV16
size: -
J: TRBJ1-4
DNA: TGTGCCAGCAGCCAAGGACCTAGAACTAATGAAAAACTGTTTTTT
CDR3: CASSQGPRTNEKLFF

D: -
V: TRBV20-1
size: many
J: TRBJ2-3
DNA: TGCAGTGCTAGCCACGGTCGAGGAACAGATACGCAGTATTTT
CDR3: CSASHGRGTDTQYF

D: TRBD2
V: TRBV2
size: many
J: TRBJ2-1
DNA: TGTGCCAGCAGTTGGACTAGCGGGAAGACCTCCTACAATGAGCAGTTCTTC
CDR3: CASSWTSGKTSYNEQFF

D: -
V: TRBV12-3/TRBV12-4
size: few
J: TRBJ2-5
DNA: TGTGCCAGCAGTTTAGTAATGGGAGAGACCCAGTACTTC
CDR3: CASSLVMGETQYF

D: TRBD1
V: TRBV3-1
size: few
J: TRBJ1-5
DNA: TGTGCCAGCAGCCAAAGGACAGGAGGTCAGCCCCAGCATTTT
CDR3: CASSQRTGGQPQHF

D: -
V: TRBV30
size: -
J: TRBJ1-1
DNA: TGTGCCAGTAGTCCCAATTTTTCGGGAAACACTGAAGCTTTCTTT
CDR3: CASSPNFSGNTEAFF

D: -
V: TRBV20-1
size: -
J: TRBJ1-5
DNA: TGCAGTGCTAGAGGGGATCAGCAGCCCCAGCATTTT
CDR3: CSARGDQQPQHF

D: -
V: TRBV28
size: many
J: TRBJ2-7
DNA: TGTGCCAGCAGGGGAAAGGGGCGGATCTACGAGCAGTACTTC
CDR3: CASRGKGRIYEQYF

D: -
V: TRBV29-1
size: few
J: TRBJ2-5
DNA: TGCAGCGTTGTTAGAGCCGACCAAGAGACCCAGTACTTC
CDR3: CSVVRADQETQYF

D: -
V: TRBV19
size: -
J: TRBJ2-3
DNA: TGTGCCAGTAGTATTGGGGGAACGAGTACAGATACGCAGTATTTT
CDR3: CASSIGGTSTDTQYF

D: TRBD2
V: TRBV5-1
size: few
J: TRBJ2-3
DNA: TGCGCCAGCAGCTTGGCCCAGACTAGCGGGAGGAGCACAGATACGCAGTATTTT
CDR3: CASSLAQTSGRSTDTQYF

D: -
V: TRBV2
size: -
J: TRBJ1-2
DNA: TGTGCCAGCATGGCAGGGCACTTCGGGGGCTACACCTTC
CDR3: CASMAGHFGGYTF

D: -
V: TRBV29-1
size: few
J: TRBJ1-3
DNA: TGCAGCGTTGAATCTCGGGGATCTGGAAACACCATATATTTT
CDR3: CSVESRGSGNTIYF

D: TRBD1
V: TRBV5-6
size: few
J: TRBJ1-4
DNA: TGTGCCAGCAGCATAACCGGGACAGGGTGGGCTCCAACTAATGAAAAACTGTTTTTT
CDR3: CASSITGTGWAPTNEKLFF

D: -
V: TRBV18
size: -
J: TRBJ2-7
DNA: TGTGCCAGCGGGGGGGGGACAGGATACGAGCAGTACTTC
CDR3: CASGGGTGYEQYF

D: -
V: TRBV7-9
size: many
J: TRBJ2-4
DNA: TGTGCCAGCAGCTTCCACCTCGTAGGGGTACCGGAAAACATTCAGTACTTC
CDR3: CASSFHLVGVPENIQYF

D: TRBD2
V: TRBV28
size: many
J: TRBJ2-7
DNA: TGTGCCAGCAGGGGAGCGGGATCTACTTTCTACGAGCAGTACTTC
CDR3: CASRGAGSTFYEQYF

D: -
V: TRBV28
size: many
J: TRBJ2-1
DNA: TGTGCCAGCAGTTCACAGGATACGGATGAGCAGTTCTTC
CDR3: CASSSQDTDEQFF

D: -
V: TRBV5-1
size: many
J: TRBJ2-1
DNA: TGCGCCAGCAGCTCGGGACGTCCCTCGGGGCAGTTCTTC
CDR3: CASSSGRPSGQFF

D: -
V: TRBV3-1
size: few
J: TRBJ2-2
DNA: TGTGCCAGCAGCCAAGTGACGGCCACCGGGGAGCTGTTTTTT
CDR3: CASSQVTATGELFF

D: -
V: TRBV20-1
size: many
J: TRBJ2-3
DNA: TGCAGTGCCCGCTCCCCCGTTGGAGATACGCAGTATTTT
CDR3: CSARSPVGDTQYF

D: TRBD2
V: TRBV10-3
size: -
J: TRBJ2-2
DNA: TGTGCCATCAGGACATCGGCGGGGGGTCGAGCGGTTAACACCGGGGAGCTGTTTTTT
CDR3: CAIRTSAGGRAVNTGELFF

D: -
V: TRBV9
size: -
J: TRBJ1-1
DNA: TGTGCCAGCAGCGTAGAGGACAGACTAAACATGAACACTGAAGCTTTCTTT
CDR3: CASSVEDRLNMNTEAFF

D: -
V: TRBV18
size: -
J: TRBJ1-6
DNA: TGTGCCAGCTCACCACCAGGGTACTCACCCCTCCACTTT
CDR3: CASSPPGYSPLHF

D: TRBD1
V: TRBV15
size: -
J: TRBJ2-7
DNA: TGTGCCACCAGCGGAAAATTCCGGGACAGGGGCTACGAGCAGTACTTC
CDR3: CATSGKFRDRGYEQYF

D: TRBD1
V: TRBV30
size: many
J: TRBJ2-7
DNA: TGTGCCTGGACCCGGGACAGGGACTACGAGCAGTACTTC
CDR3: CAWTRDRDYEQYF

D: TRBD2
V: TRBV12-3/TRBV12-4
size: many
J: TRBJ2-1
DNA: TGTGCCAGCAGCCGCTCGTCGGGAGGGCTATACAATGAGCAGTTCTTC
CDR3: CASSRSSGGLYNEQFF

D: TRBD1
V: TRBV7-2
size: few
J: TRBJ2-2
DNA: TGTGCCAGCAGCTTAAGGACAGGGTTGGGGACCGGGGAGCTGTTTTTT
CDR3: CASSLRTGLGTGELFF

D: TRBD1
V: TRBV27
size: few
J: TRBJ1-2
DNA: TGTGCCAGCAGAAGATCCGGGACAGGACAAAACTATGGCTACACCTTC
CDR3: CASRRSGTGQNYGYTF

D: -
V: TRBV28
size: many
J: TRBJ1-1
DNA: TGTGCCAGCAGTTTACCGCCTCGGGGGACTGAAGCTTTCTTT
CDR3: CASSLPPRGTEAFF

D: TRBD2
V: TRBV20-1
size: many
J: TRBJ2-1
DNA: TGCAGTGCTAGAGATTTGTCTAGCGGGAGGATCAATGAGCAGTTCTTC
CDR3: CSARDLSSGRINEQFF

D: -
V: TRBV15
size: -
J: TRBJ2-3
DNA: TGTGCCACCAGCAGGGGCCCCGGAGATACGCAGTATTTT
CDR3: CATSRGPGDTQYF

D: TRBD1
V: TRBV28
size: few
J: TRBJ1-3
DNA: TGTGCCAGCAGTTGGACAGGAGCATCTGGAAACACCATATATTTT
CDR3: CASSWTGASGNTIYF

D: TRBD1
V: TRBV29-1
size: -
J: TRBJ1-2
DNA: TGCAGCGTAGGCCGGACAGGGCTAGGTGGCTACACCTTC
CDR3: CSVGRTGLGGYTF